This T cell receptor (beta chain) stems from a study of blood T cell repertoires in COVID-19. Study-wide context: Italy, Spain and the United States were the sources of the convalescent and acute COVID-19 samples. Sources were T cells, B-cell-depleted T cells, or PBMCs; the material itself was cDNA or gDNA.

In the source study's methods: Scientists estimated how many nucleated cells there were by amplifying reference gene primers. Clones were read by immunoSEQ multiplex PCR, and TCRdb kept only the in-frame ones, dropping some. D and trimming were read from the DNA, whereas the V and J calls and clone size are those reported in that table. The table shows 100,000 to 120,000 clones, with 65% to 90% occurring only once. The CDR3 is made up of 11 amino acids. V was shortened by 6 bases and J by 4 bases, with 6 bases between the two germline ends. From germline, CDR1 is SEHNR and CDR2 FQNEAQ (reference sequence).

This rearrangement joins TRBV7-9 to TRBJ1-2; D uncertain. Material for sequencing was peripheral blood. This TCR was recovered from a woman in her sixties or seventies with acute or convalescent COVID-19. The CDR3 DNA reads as TGTGCCAGCAGTCAGATCTATGGCTACACCTTC. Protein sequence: CASSQIYGYTF.